This T cell receptor (beta chain) stems from a study of early T cells in non-severe SARS-CoV-2 infection. The germline V gene encodes CDR1 SGHVS and CDR2 FQNEAQ. V was shortened by 2 bases and J by 2 bases, with 9 bases between the two germline ends. The CDR3 covers 14 residues. Each CDR3 protein gets one entry after TCRdb re-called the 5' RACE reads with MiXCR. The sample records tens of thousands of distinct CDR3 sequences, approximately 10% being singletons. The receptor's source is an adult who was a healthcare worker with PCR-confirmed SARS-CoV-2 infection or an uninfected control (not recorded which). This sequence joins TRBV7-8 and TRBJ1-1, with D unclear. The sample consisted of whole blood. The CDR3 sequence is CASSLQVANTEAFF. In DNA form, the CDR3 reads TGTGCCAGCAGCTTACAGGTGGCAAACACTGAAGCTTTCTTT.